These T cell receptor beta chains were read from a single sample in a study of T cells in Graves' hyperthyroidism and ophthalmopathy. TCRdb re-analysed the multiplex PCR reads in MiXCR, keeping a single row per CDR3 protein. This table holds 400,000 to 600,000 distinct CDR3 sequences, around 21% found once. Input material: blood. The origin of the receptors is a man between 18 and 29 years old with Graves' hyperthyroidism. The CDR3 runs from the conserved cysteine through the conserved F or W. D genes are given only for firm matches. Size is stated for part of the rows, as once, few or many counts, or as a class when the clone is expanded.

j_call | d_call | clone_size | v_call | cdr3_aa | cdr3_nt
TRBJ1-2 | TRBD1 | - | TRBV28 | CASSLFTDRGGYTF | TGTGCCAGCAGTTTATTTACGGACAGGGGGGGCTACACCTTC
TRBJ2-7 | - | - | TRBV7-2 | CASSLLASAYEQYF | TGTGCCAGCAGCTTACTAGCGTCGGCGTACGAGCAGTACTTC
TRBJ2-5 | - | - | TRBV12-3/TRBV12-4 | CASGMQLRETQYF | TGTGCCAGTGGGATGCAATTGCGGGAGACCCAGTACTTC
TRBJ2-2 | TRBD1 | many | TRBV15 | CATSRRGQGFGGELFF | TGTGCCACCAGCAGACGGGGACAGGGATTCGGCGGGGAGCTGTTTTTT
TRBJ1-2 | TRBD1 | many | TRBV15 | CATSRPGQGAPNYGYTF | TGTGCCACCAGCAGGCCCGGACAGGGGGCCCCTAACTATGGCTACACCTTC
TRBJ2-2 | TRBD2 | - | TRBV11-3 | CASSLGRASGGPPATGELFF | TGTGCCAGCAGCTTAGGGAGGGCTAGCGGGGGCCCGCCTGCGACCGGGGAGCTGTTTTTT
TRBJ2-7 | TRBD1 | few | TRBV4-1 | CASSPRSTGTGDSYEQYF | TGCGCCAGCAGCCCGAGATCGACCGGGACAGGGGATTCCTACGAGCAGTACTTC
TRBJ1-2 | - | - | TRBV6-1 | CATKQRRPGAGYTF | TGTGCCACCAAGCAGCGTCGACCCGGAGCCGGCTACACCTTC
TRBJ1-1 | - | - | TRBV12-3/TRBV12-4 | CASSPGPSYTEAFF | TGTGCCAGCAGTCCCGGCCCCTCGTACACTGAAGCTTTCTTT
TRBJ2-5 | - | many | TRBV2 | CASSEEETQYF | TGTGCCAGCAGCGAGGAGGAGACCCAGTACTTC
TRBJ1-2 | TRBD1 | many | TRBV20-1 | CSASSSRGQGGHGYTF | TGCAGTGCCTCCTCGAGCAGGGGACAGGGGGGACATGGCTACACCTTC
TRBJ1-2 | TRBD1 | many | TRBV11-2 | CASSGQRDRRSPNYGYTF | TGTGCCAGCAGCGGGCAGCGGGACAGGCGAAGCCCTAACTATGGCTACACCTTC
TRBJ2-7 | TRBD1 | many | TRBV9 | CASSAGQGFYEQYF | TGTGCCAGCAGCGCAGGACAGGGTTTCTACGAGCAGTACTTC
TRBJ2-7 | - | many | TRBV12-3/TRBV12-4 | CASSLRRTNYEQYF | TGTGCCAGCAGCCTCCGGAGGACTAACTACGAGCAGTACTTC
TRBJ2-7 | - | many | TRBV19 | CASSIDLIGGIAYEQYF | TGTGCCAGTAGTATAGATCTCATCGGTGGAATAGCCTACGAGCAGTACTTC
TRBJ2-7 | - | few | TRBV5-1 | CASSLYGANEQYF | TGCGCCAGCAGCTTGTACGGGGCCAACGAGCAGTACTTC
TRBJ1-3 | - | - | TRBV6-1 | CASSPKRQYSGNTIYF | TGTGCCAGCAGCCCCAAGCGACAGTACTCTGGAAACACCATATATTTT
TRBJ1-3 | - | - | TRBV3-1 | CASSQGRGNTIYF | TGTGCCAGCAGCCAAGGACGGGGAAACACCATATATTTT
TRBJ2-5 | - | many | TRBV7-2 | CASSRSSQTQYF | TGTGCCAGCAGCCGCTCGAGTCAGACCCAGTACTTC
TRBJ1-1 | - | - | TRBV6-2/TRBV6-3 | CASSSSGQAFF | TGTGCCAGCAGTTCCTCAGGGCAGGCTTTCTTT
TRBJ2-7 | - | many | TRBV6-1 | CASSVHSYEQYF | TGTGCCAGCAGTGTTCACAGCTACGAGCAGTACTTC
TRBJ2-7 | - | many | TRBV7-8 | CASSFIAPGRDEQYF | TGTGCCAGCAGCTTTATAGCCCCCGGTCGGGACGAGCAGTACTTC
TRBJ2-7 | - | few | TRBV5-4 | CASSLGTEESYEQYF | TGTGCCAGCAGCTTGGGGACAGAGGAAAGCTACGAGCAGTACTTC
TRBJ1-2 | - | many | TRBV20-1 | CSARAQEYGYTF | TGCAGTGCTAGAGCCCAGGAGTATGGCTACACCTTC
TRBJ2-3 | - | - | TRBV5-6 | CASSLGAHTDTQYF | TGTGCCAGCAGCTTGGGGGCACACACAGATACGCAGTATTTT
TRBJ1-3 | TRBD1 | many | TRBV2 | CASTGQGEGTIYF | TGTGCCAGCACCGGACAGGGGGAAGGCACCATATATTTT
TRBJ2-1 | TRBD2 | many | TRBV19 | CASTRGLAGGSANEQFF | TGTGCCAGTACCCGAGGACTAGCGGGGGGCTCAGCTAATGAGCAGTTCTTC
TRBJ2-5 | - | few | TRBV3-1 | CASSQDGLQETQYF | TGTGCCAGCAGCCAAGATGGGCTACAAGAGACCCAGTACTTC
TRBJ1-6 | - | many | TRBV30 | CAWRRDLSSPLHF | TGTGCCTGGAGAAGGGACCTTAGTTCACCCCTCCACTTT
TRBJ2-3 | TRBD1 | - | TRBV4-1 | CASSRGQGAIDTQYF | TGCGCCAGCAGCCGAGGACAGGGGGCAATAGATACGCAGTATTTT
TRBJ1-5 | TRBD1 | many | TRBV28 | CASRPRTGRGINQPQHF | TGTGCCAGCAGACCAAGGACAGGGAGGGGGATCAATCAGCCCCAGCATTTT
TRBJ2-2 | - | many | TRBV2 | CASNFGGTGELFF | TGTGCCAGCAATTTTGGGGGGACCGGGGAGCTGTTTTTT
TRBJ2-7 | TRBD2 | - | TRBV7-8 | CASSPGSSGSIYEQYF | TGTGCCAGCAGCCCCGGTAGTAGCGGGAGTATCTACGAGCAGTACTTC
TRBJ2-5 | TRBD2 | - | TRBV10-3 | CATRTYGGETQYF | TGTGCCACCAGGACCTACGGGGGGGAGACCCAGTACTTC
TRBJ1-1 | TRBD1 | - | TRBV19 | CASSISGGYPEAFF | TGTGCCAGTAGTATATCAGGGGGATACCCTGAAGCTTTCTTT
TRBJ2-7 | - | many | TRBV24-1 | CATSDSDSSYEQYF | TGTGCCACCAGTGATTCGGACAGCTCCTACGAGCAGTACTTC
TRBJ1-2 | - | many | TRBV6-1 | CASISPGHRYGYTF | TGTGCCAGCATCTCCCCGGGACACCGCTATGGCTACACCTTC
TRBJ2-2 | - | - | TRBV5-6 | CASSLGARLKYTGELFF | TGTGCCAGCAGCTTGGGTGCCAGATTGAAGTACACCGGGGAGCTGTTTTTT
TRBJ1-2 | - | - | TRBV19 | CASSILGERGYTF | TGTGCCAGTAGTATACTTGGGGAGCGAGGCTACACCTTC